These 25 T cell receptor beta chains originate from one sample sequenced in a study of T cells after yellow fever vaccination. Each CDR3 protein is one row after TCRdb ran MiXCR on the 5' RACE reads. Here the sample spans around 530,000 distinct CDR3 sequences, less than 20% being singletons. This specimen was PBMCs, taken 5 to 6 days after the first yellow fever vaccination. The receptors shown here come from a man aged 18 to 29 who received the YFV17D yellow fever vaccine.

This clonotype was found a few times. This chain uses TRBV6-1 with TRBJ1-2; 8 bases match TRBD1. Germline V CDR1 and CDR2: MNHNS, SASEGT. With 5 bases clipped from V and 3 bases from J, the junction kept 5 bases outside the gene matches. The CDR3 runs to 14 residues. The CDR3 nucleotides read TGTGCCAGCAGTCGGGACAGGCACTACTATGGCTACACCTTC. Translation: CASSRDRHYYGYTF.

This clonotype was seen only a few times. This sequence joins TRBV18 and TRBJ2-1, with 10 bases that match TRBD2. The V gene end was trimmed by 0 bases and the J gene end by 9 bases; junction bases not matched to a gene: 8. The CDR3 sequence is 16 residues long. CDR1 and CDR2 (germline): KGHSH, LQKENI. The chain's CDR3 is CASSPPTSGGAGEQFF. The CDR3 DNA sequence: TGTGCCAGCTCACCACCGACCAGCGGGGGGGCCGGTGAGCAGTTCTTC. Drawing the rest from reference TRBV18 and TRBJ2-1, the complete variable domain is NAGVMQNPRHLVRRRGQEARLRCSPMKGHSHVYWYRQLPEEGLKFMVYLQKENIIDESGMPKERFSAEFPKEGPSILRIQQVVRGDSAAYFCASSPPTSGGAGEQFFGPGTRLTVL.

This chain joins TRBV4-1 and TRBJ1-1; TRBD1 agrees at 8 bases. V lost 2 bases, J lost 10 bases, and 12 bases stayed unmatched. Germline CDR1 MGHRA, CDR2 YSYEKL. The CDR3 contains 15 residues. The CDR3 DNA follows: TGCGCCAGCAGCCAAACCTGGACAGGGAAGTTTGGAGCTTTCTTT. Protein: CASSQTWTGKFGAFF.

The chain is built from TRBV19 and TRBJ2-2; 7 bases fit TRBD2. V lost 5 bases, J lost 7 bases, and 4 bases stayed unmatched. The CDR3 length is 13 residues. Germline V CDR1 and CDR2: LNHDA, SQIVND (reference sequence). CDR3 loop: CASSPGGNGELFF. CDR3 DNA: TGTGCCAGTAGTCCGGGGGGAAACGGGGAGCTGTTTTTT.

The CDR3 nucleotides are TGTGCCAGCAGCCCGGAGGAGTACCAAGAGACCCAGTACTTC. Protein sequence: CASSPEEYQETQYF. The chain has TRBV7-9 and TRBJ2-5, with TRBD2 as a possible D gene (5 bases). V dropped 5 bases and J dropped 0 bases, with 10 bases sitting between them. The CDR3 runs 14 residues. Germline lookup yields CDR1 SEHNR and CDR2 FQNEAQ (reference sequence). Variable domain in full (rest from reference TRBV7-9 and TRBJ2-5): DTGVSQNPRHKITKRGQNVTFRCDPISEHNRLYWYRQTLGQGPEFLTYFQNEAQLEKSRLLSDRFSAERPKGSFSTLEIQRTEQGDSAMYLCASSPEEYQETQYFGPGTRLLVL.

The chain employs TRBV5-1 and TRBJ1-1; a weak D match, TRBD1 (5 bases). Germline CDR1 reads SGHRS; CDR2 reads YFSETQ. This CDR3 comprises 14 residues. V gave up 0 bases and J gave up 7 bases, with 13 bases separating them. Here the CDR3 DNA reads TGCGCCAGCAGCTTGGGGACATCTCCTGGTGAAGCTTTCTTT. Amino acid sequence: CASSLGTSPGEAFF. The full variable domain, rest sourced from reference TRBV5-1 and TRBJ1-1, is KAGVTQTPRYLIKTRGQQVTLSCSPISGHRSVSWYQQTPGQGLQFLFEYFSETQRNKGNFPGRFSGRQFSNSRSEMNVSTLELGDSALYLCASSLGTSPGEAFFGQGTRLTVV.

The chain couples TRBV5-1 to TRBJ2-7; unclear D gene. Trimming shortened V by 0 bases and J by 3 bases, and 10 bases separated the two germline ends. This CDR3 has 14 residues. Germline CDR1 SGHRS, CDR2 YFSETQ. CDR3 residues: CASSLDGRDYEQYV. The CDR3, as DNA: TGCGCCAGCAGCTTGGACGGCAGAGACTACGAGCAGTACGTC.

The gene calls are TRBV18 and TRBJ2-5; possibly TRBD2 for D (6 bases). V lost 6 bases and J 5 bases, leaving 16 bases between the germline ends. CDR3 length: 14 amino acids. Germline V gene sequence: CDR1 KGHSH, CDR2 LQKENI. The DNA for the CDR3 is TGTGCCAGCTCCCTAGGACTACGCGGGGAGACCCAGTACTTC. This gives the protein CASSLGLRGETQYF.

This clonotype was detected only a few times. V and J are TRBV9 and TRBJ2-5; the match to TRBD2 covers 11 bases. Germline lookup yields CDR1 SGDLS and CDR2 YYNGEE. Unmatched junction bases numbered 3, after V lost 1 base and J lost 4 bases. The CDR3 runs 15 residues. DNA of the CDR3: TGTGCCAGCAGCGTAACCGGGACTAGCGGAGAGACCCAGTACTTC. This gives the protein CASSVTGTSGETQYF.

This sequence joins TRBV4-3 and TRBJ2-4, with D tentatively TRBD1 (6 bases). V was pared by 2 bases and J by 3 bases, with 11 bases between. The CDR3 loop spans 15 amino acids. Germline-derived CDR1 and CDR2 are LGHNA and YSLEER. The CDR3 protein is CASSQFRDIKNIQYF. CDR3 sequence (DNA): TGCGCCAGCAGCCAATTCCGGGACATCAAAAACATTCAGTACTTC.

This clonotype appeared once. This chain uses TRBV15 with TRBJ2-1; D ambiguous. The V gene lost 2 bases and the J gene lost 6 bases, with 8 bases spanning the gap. The CDR3 is 13 amino acids. The V gene's germline CDR1 is LNHNV and CDR2 YYDKDF (reference sequence). CDR3 DNA sequence: TGTGCCACCAGCAGACCTTCACGCAATGAGCAGTTCTTC. Its protein is CATSRPSRNEQFF.

The chain has TRBV12-3 or TRBV12-4 and TRBJ1-4; D gene unclear. Deletions cut 6 bases from V and 3 bases from J, with 11 bases between. CDR3 size: 14 residues. CDR3 in amino acids: CASRPRGPNEKLFF. The CDR3, as DNA: TGTGCCAGCAGGCCTCGAGGCCCTAATGAAAAACTGTTTTTT.

This clonotype occurred a few times. The rearrangement uses TRBV5-8 and TRBJ1-1, with D hard to call. This CDR3 has 15 residues. Germline values: CDR1 SGHTS, CDR2 YDEGEE. V was pared by 4 bases and J by 11 bases, with 24 bases between. CDR3 DNA sequence: TGTGCCAGCAGCGCCGATCGGGAGCCGTATTCTGGGGCTTTCTTT. Its translation: CASSADREPYSGAFF.

This clonotype has just a few counts. The chain employs TRBV7-2 and TRBJ2-5; a possible D gene is TRBD2 (5 bases). The CDR3 length is 14 residues. Per germline, CDR1 SGHTA and CDR2 FQGNSA. V was cut by 5 bases and J by 2 bases, with 12 bases left in between. The CDR3 DNA is TGTGCCAGCAGCCTCCCCCGGGAACAAGAGACCCAGTACTTC. It codes for CASSLPREQETQYF.

This CDR3 reads CASSYGNLRVETQYF. The CDR3 DNA sequence: TGTGCCAGCAGTTATGGCAACCTTAGGGTGGAGACCCAGTACTTC. The V gene is TRBV6-9, the J gene TRBJ2-5; D not certain. The CDR3 covers 15 residues. Trimming pared 2 bases from V and 5 bases from J, leaving 15 bases between. Looked up from germline, CDR1 is MNHGY and CDR2 is SVAAGI.

This clonotype was seen a handful of times. V and J are TRBV7-2 and TRBJ2-5; D is perhaps TRBD1 (5 bases). This CDR3 has 14 amino acids. Deletions cut 5 bases from V and 7 bases from J, with 17 bases between. Germline loops: CDR1 SGHTA, CDR2 FQGNSA. The CDR3 nucleotides are TGTGCCAGCAGCCCGGAGACAGTGCCCGGGACCCAGTACTTC. It encodes CASSPETVPGTQYF.

The chain has TRBV21-1 and TRBJ2-7; the table names TRBD1, a call not compared with the DNA. TRBV21-1 is recorded as a pseudogene. The CDR3 runs to 13 residues. CDR3 sequence (DNA): TGTGCCTGGAGAGGGGGGCAGTCCTACGAGCAGTACTTC. Translation gives CAWRGGQSYEQYF.

The V gene is TRBV20-1, the J gene TRBJ2-1; 9 positions match TRBD2. CDR1 is DFQATT and CDR2 is SNEGSKA in the germline V gene (reference sequence). V dropped 2 bases and J dropped 10; count of bases not matched to a gene: 12. The CDR3 runs 15 residues. The CDR3 reads CSARSTGTSFDEQFF. CDR3 nucleotide sequence: TGCAGTGCTAGATCAACCGGGACTAGCTTCGACGAGCAGTTCTTC.

The rearrangement links TRBV4-1 to TRBJ2-3; the match to TRBD2 covers 9 bases. V lost 4 bases to trimming and J lost 0 bases; unmatched junction nucleotides: 8. CDR1 MGHRA and CDR2 YSYEKL come from the germline V gene. This CDR3 region has 17 residues. CDR3 sequence reads: CASSPLGSGGSTDTQYF. CDR3 DNA: TGCGCCAGCAGCCCCCTTGGGAGCGGGGGGAGCACAGATACGCAGTATTTT.

The rearrangement joins TRBV6-2 or TRBV6-3 to TRBJ2-2; D possibly uses TRBD1 or TRBD2 (5 bases each). CDR3 length: 16 amino acids. From germline, CDR1 is MNHEY and CDR2 SVGEGT. In DNA form, the CDR3 reads TGTGCTAAGAGGACGGGACCCTTGACGTGGGCCGGGGAGCTGTTTTTT. Protein product: CAKRTGPLTWAGELFF.

On this clonotype: A read error may produce the germline difference seen at one junction end. This chain uses TRBV7-2 with TRBJ2-5, with 7 bases lining up with TRBD1. The CDR3 is made up of 15 amino acids. CDR1 and CDR2 (germline): SGHTA, FQGNSA. The CDR3 DNA reads as TGTGCCAGCAGCCTAGCCAGGGGGATGGAGGAGACCCAGTACTTC. Its protein is CASSLARGMEETQYF.

In this sample, this clonotype turned up a few times. The V and J genes are TRBV30 and TRBJ2-1; D not certain. The CDR3 length is 15 residues. CDR1 GTSNPN and CDR2 SVGIG come from the germline V gene (reference sequence). Between the trimmed V and J ends, which lost 3 bases and 10 bases, there was a span of 22 bases. In DNA, the CDR3 is TGTGCCTGGAGAACCCGAGGCATACTTTCTCGGGAGCAGTTCTTC. Translation: CAWRTRGILSREQFF.

The rearrangement joins TRBV20-1 to TRBJ2-5; the match to TRBD2 covers 7 bases. Germline CDR1 and CDR2: DFQATT and SNEGSKA (reference sequence). Losses at the gene ends were 5 bases for V and 7 bases for J; bases not matched to a gene: 13. The CDR3 is made up of 14 amino acids. CDR3 sequence reads: CSAFLADLGGTQYF. The CDR3 DNA sequence: TGCAGTGCTTTTCTAGCGGACCTCGGGGGGACCCAGTACTTC.

The J gene is TRBJ2-5, the V gene TRBV7-9; D ambiguous. Germline lookup yields CDR1 SEHNR and CDR2 FQNEAQ (reference sequence). Trimming stripped 5 bases from V and 9 bases from J, with 16 bases between. The CDR3 spans 13 residues. Here the CDR3 DNA reads TGTGCCAGCAGCCCCCGGGCCGAAGGGTCCCAGTACTTC. Encoded protein: CASSPRAEGSQYF.

This clonotype occurred a few times. One end of the junction varies from germline; a read error may be responsible. The DNA for the CDR3 is TGTGCCACCAGCAGGGATAGTCAGGCCCAGCATTTT. Translated, it gives CATSRDSQAQHF. The rearrangement links TRBV15 to TRBJ1-5; D gene unclear. Germline CDR1 and CDR2: LNHNV and YYDKDF (reference sequence). This CDR3 has 12 amino acids.